Presented here are 8 T cell receptor beta chains from one specimen sequenced in a study of OX40 agonist ivuxolimab in advanced cancers. Data came from immunoSEQ multiplex PCR; TCRdb stores just in-frame clones and leaves some out. The table includes about 70,000 clones, about nine tenths detected once. The input for sequencing was CD4+ or CD8+ T cells sorted from blood, taken in a trial of the OX40 agonist ivuxolimab. These receptors all stem from an adult with an advanced solid tumor such as melanoma, head and neck, liver or kidney cancer.

The J gene is TRBJ1-3, the V gene TRBV30, with a possible D match to TRBD1 (6 bases). The CDR3 runs 14 residues. V lost 2 bases to trimming and J lost 1 base, with 9 bases between them. CDR1 is GTSNPN, CDR2 SVGIG, per germline (reference sequence). The CDR3 region is CAWSPGESGNTIYF. The CDR3, as DNA: TGTGCCTGGAGTCCAGGGGAGTCTGGAAACACCATATATTTT.

CDR3 bases: TGTGCCACCAGTACACCCTCGGGGACTGAAGCTTTCTTT. Its translation is CATSTPSGTEAFF. V and J are TRBV15 and TRBJ1-1; no clear D. The CDR3 totals 13 residues. Trimming stripped 6 bases from V and 5 bases from J, with 13 bases between. Germline V gives CDR1 LNHNV, CDR2 YYDKDF (reference sequence).

This sequence joins TRBV5-1 and TRBJ1-1; D possibly corresponds to TRBD1 (5 bases). The V end lost 0 bases, the J end lost 5 bases, and 17 bases lay between the germline ends. Germline V gene sequence: CDR1 SGHRS, CDR2 YFSETQ. This CDR3 is 16 amino acids long. As DNA, the CDR3 is TGCGCCAGCAGCTTGGAGGCCGGGGCCGCGGGGACTGAAGCTTTCTTT. Amino acids: CASSLEAGAAGTEAFF.

J is TRBJ2-2 and V is TRBV28; tentative D call: TRBD2 (5 bases). Germline CDR1 MDHEN, CDR2 SYDVKM. V was pared by 5 bases and J by 4 bases, with 11 bases between. The CDR3 is 14 residues long. The CDR3 sequence is CASSAGSTTGELFF. The CDR3, as DNA: TGTGCCAGCAGTGCGGGCTCCACCACCGGGGAGCTGTTTTTT.

The V gene is TRBV5-1, the J gene TRBJ1-1; 11 bases are a match to TRBD1. Germline values: CDR1 SGHRS, CDR2 YFSETQ. This CDR3 has 14 residues. V lost 2 bases and J lost 6; bases outside the gene matches: 3. CDR3 sequence (DNA): TGCGCCAGCAGCTTAGGACAGGGGGCTTCTGAAGCTTTCTTT. Its translation is CASSLGQGASEAFF.

The chain uses TRBV6-6 and TRBJ1-3; tentatively, D is TRBD1 (5 bases). The CDR3 is 15 amino acids. Germline V gives CDR1 MNHNY, CDR2 SVGAGI (reference sequence). V was pared by 5 bases and J by 0 bases, with 11 bases between. CDR3 nucleotide sequence: TGTGCCAGCAGTCAACAGGTCCTCTCTGGAAACACCATATATTTT. It encodes CASSQQVLSGNTIYF.

The genes are TRBV4-1 and TRBJ2-2; TRBD1 is a possible D gene (6 bases). Germline assignment: CDR1 MGHRA and CDR2 YSYEKL. This CDR3 spans 16 amino acids. V shed 1 base and J shed 3 bases, with 12 bases lying between them. The CDR3 region has the DNA TGCGCCAGCAGCCAAGTCAGGGGTACGGACACCGGGGAGCTGTTTTTT. Translated, it gives CASSQVRGTDTGELFF.

V is TRBV28 and J is TRBJ2-3; 11 nucleotides line up with TRBD2. Per germline, CDR1 MDHEN and CDR2 SYDVKM. The CDR3 extends over 16 amino acids. The J segment lost 5 bases and the V segment lost 5 bases, leaving 9 bases of the junction unmatched. The CDR3 region is CASSTFSGGDGDTQYF. The CDR3 DNA follows: TGTGCCAGCAGTACCTTTAGCGGGGGGGATGGAGATACGCAGTATTTT.